This T cell receptor beta chain was observed in a study of response to subunit inactivated influenza vaccine. General study findings and limits: Authors suggested that a seasonal influenza vaccination recruits few new T cells each time.

TCRdb reprocessed the RT-PCR reads with MiXCR, giving one entry per CDR3 protein. The data contain 300,000 to 350,000 distinct CDR3 sequences, about a fifth of them singletons. Germline V CDR1 and CDR2: SGHKS, YYEKEE (reference sequence). V was pared by 1 base and J by 1 base, with 5 bases between. This CDR3 comprises 13 residues. This clonotype has just a few counts. Its antigen is not identified. This receptor was identified in a man between 50 and 69 years old who received an inactivated influenza vaccine. The chain combines TRBV5-5 with TRBJ1-1; no definite D call. The specimen was PBMCs from blood, collected roughly 20 months after vaccination. The CDR3: CASSLIENTEAFF. The CDR3 coding sequence is TGTGCCAGCAGCTTGATTGAGAACACTGAAGCTTTCTTT.